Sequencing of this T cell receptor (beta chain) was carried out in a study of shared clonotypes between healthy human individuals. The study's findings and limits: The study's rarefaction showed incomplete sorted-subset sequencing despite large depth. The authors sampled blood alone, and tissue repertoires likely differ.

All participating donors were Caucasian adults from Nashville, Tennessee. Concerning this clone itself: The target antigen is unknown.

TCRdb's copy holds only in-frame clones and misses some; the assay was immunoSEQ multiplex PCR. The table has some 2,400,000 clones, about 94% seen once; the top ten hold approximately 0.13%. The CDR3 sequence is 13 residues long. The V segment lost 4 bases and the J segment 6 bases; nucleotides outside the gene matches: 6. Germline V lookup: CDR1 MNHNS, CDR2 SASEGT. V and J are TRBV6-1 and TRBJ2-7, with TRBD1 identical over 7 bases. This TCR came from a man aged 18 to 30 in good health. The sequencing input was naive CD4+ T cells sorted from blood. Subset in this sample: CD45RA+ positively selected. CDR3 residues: CASSVDRSGEQYF. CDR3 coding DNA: TGTGCCAGCAGTGTGGACAGGAGTGGCGAGCAGTACTTC.